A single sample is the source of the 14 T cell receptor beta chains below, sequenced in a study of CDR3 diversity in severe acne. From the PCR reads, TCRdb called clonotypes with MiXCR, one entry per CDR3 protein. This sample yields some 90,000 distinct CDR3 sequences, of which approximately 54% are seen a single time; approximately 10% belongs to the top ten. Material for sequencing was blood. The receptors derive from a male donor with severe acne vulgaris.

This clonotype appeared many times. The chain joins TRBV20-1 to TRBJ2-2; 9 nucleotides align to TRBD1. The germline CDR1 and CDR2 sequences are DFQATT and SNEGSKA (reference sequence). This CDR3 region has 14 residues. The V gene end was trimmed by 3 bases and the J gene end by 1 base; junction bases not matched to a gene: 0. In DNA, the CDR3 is TGCAGTGCTAGGACAGGGGGGAACACCGGGGAGCTGTTTTTT. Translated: CSARTGGNTGELFF.

Here the CDR3 DNA reads TGTGCCAGCAGTTTTGGGACAGCCTATGGCTACACCTTC. It translates to CASSFGTAYGYTF. This chain uses TRBV6-1 with TRBJ1-2, with 7 nucleotides matching TRBD1. This CDR3 region has 13 residues. V shed 5 bases and J 4 bases; nucleotides not matched to a gene: 4. Germline-derived CDR1 and CDR2 are MNHNS and SASEGT.

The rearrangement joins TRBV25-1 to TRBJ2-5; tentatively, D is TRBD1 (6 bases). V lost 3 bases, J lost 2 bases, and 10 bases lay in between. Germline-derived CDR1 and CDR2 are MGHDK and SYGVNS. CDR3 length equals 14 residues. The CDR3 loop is CASSDRTAQETQYF. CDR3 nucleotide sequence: TGTGCCAGCAGTGATCGGACAGCTCAAGAGACCCAGTACTTC.

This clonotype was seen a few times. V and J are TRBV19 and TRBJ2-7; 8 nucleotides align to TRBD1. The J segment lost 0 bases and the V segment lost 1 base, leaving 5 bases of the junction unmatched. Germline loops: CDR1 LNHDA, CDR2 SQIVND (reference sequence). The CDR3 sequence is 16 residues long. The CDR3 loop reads CASSIARGQDSYEQYF. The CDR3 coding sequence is TGTGCCAGTAGTATAGCGCGGGGACAGGACTCCTACGAGCAGTACTTC.

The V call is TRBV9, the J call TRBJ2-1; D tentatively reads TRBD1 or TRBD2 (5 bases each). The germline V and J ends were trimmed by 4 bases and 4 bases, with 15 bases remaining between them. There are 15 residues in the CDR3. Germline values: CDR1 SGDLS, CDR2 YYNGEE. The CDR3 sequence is CASSQDSGTYNEQFF. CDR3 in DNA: TGTGCCAGCAGCCAAGATTCGGGGACGTACAATGAGCAGTTCTTC.

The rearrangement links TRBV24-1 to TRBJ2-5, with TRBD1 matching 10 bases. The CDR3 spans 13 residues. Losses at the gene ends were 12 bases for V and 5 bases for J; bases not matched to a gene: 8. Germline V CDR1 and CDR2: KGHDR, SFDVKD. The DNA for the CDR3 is TGTGCCTCGAGACAGGGGGCGGCGGAGACCCAGTACTTC. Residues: CASRQGAAETQYF.

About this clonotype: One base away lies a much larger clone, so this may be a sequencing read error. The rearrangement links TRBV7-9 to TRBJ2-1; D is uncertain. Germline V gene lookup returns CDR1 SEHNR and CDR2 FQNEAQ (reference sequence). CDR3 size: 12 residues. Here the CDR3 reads CASSYASNEQLF. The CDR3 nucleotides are TGTGCCAGCAGCTATGCTTCTAATGAGCAGCTCTTC.

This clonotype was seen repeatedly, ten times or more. The CDR3 sequence is CASSYVSFNEQYF. The DNA for the CDR3 is TGTGCCAGCAGTTACGTTAGCTTTAACGAGCAGTACTTC. The chain is built from TRBV6-2 or TRBV6-3 and TRBJ2-7; D is uncertain. The CDR3 is 13 residues long. Trimming cost V 2 bases and J 5 bases, with 10 bases left between them. CDR1 and CDR2 from the germline V gene are MNHEY and SVGEGT.

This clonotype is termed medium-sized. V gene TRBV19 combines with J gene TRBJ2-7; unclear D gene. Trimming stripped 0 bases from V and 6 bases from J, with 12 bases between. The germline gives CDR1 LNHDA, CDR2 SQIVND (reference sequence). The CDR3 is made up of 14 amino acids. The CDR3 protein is CASSIDRWASEQYF. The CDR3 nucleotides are TGTGCCAGTAGTATAGATCGGTGGGCCTCCGAGCAGTACTTC.

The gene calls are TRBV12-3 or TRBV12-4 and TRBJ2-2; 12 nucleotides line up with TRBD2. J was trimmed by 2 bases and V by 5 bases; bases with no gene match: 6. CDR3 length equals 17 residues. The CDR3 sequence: CASSLLGLAGNTGELFF. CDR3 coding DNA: TGTGCCAGCAGTCTTTTAGGACTAGCGGGAAACACCGGGGAGCTGTTTTTT.

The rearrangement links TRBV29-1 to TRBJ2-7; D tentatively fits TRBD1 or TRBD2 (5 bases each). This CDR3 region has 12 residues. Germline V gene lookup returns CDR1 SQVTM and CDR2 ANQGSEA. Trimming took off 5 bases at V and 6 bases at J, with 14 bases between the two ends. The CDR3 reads CSVWGSAPEQYF. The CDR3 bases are TGCAGCGTTTGGGGGAGTGCACCCGAGCAGTACTTC.

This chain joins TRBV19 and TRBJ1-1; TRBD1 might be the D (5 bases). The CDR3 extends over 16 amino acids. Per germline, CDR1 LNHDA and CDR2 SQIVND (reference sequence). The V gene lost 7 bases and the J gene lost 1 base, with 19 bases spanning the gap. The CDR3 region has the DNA TGTGCCAGTACCCCGGGACGGGGCTTTAAGAACACTGAAGCTTTCTTT. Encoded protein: CASTPGRGFKNTEAFF.

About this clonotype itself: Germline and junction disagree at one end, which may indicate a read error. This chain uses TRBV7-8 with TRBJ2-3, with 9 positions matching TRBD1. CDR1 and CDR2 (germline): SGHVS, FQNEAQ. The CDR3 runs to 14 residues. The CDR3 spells CASSFTGGLDTQYF. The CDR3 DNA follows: TGTGCCAGTAGCTTCACAGGGGGCCTAGATACGCAGTATTTT.

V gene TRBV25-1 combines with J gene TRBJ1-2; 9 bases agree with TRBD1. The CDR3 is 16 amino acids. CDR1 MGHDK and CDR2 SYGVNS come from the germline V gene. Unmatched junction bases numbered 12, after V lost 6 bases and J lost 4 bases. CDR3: CASSLEGGDRVYGYTF. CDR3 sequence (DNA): TGTGCCAGCAGCCTAGAAGGGGGGGACAGGGTCTATGGCTACACCTTC.